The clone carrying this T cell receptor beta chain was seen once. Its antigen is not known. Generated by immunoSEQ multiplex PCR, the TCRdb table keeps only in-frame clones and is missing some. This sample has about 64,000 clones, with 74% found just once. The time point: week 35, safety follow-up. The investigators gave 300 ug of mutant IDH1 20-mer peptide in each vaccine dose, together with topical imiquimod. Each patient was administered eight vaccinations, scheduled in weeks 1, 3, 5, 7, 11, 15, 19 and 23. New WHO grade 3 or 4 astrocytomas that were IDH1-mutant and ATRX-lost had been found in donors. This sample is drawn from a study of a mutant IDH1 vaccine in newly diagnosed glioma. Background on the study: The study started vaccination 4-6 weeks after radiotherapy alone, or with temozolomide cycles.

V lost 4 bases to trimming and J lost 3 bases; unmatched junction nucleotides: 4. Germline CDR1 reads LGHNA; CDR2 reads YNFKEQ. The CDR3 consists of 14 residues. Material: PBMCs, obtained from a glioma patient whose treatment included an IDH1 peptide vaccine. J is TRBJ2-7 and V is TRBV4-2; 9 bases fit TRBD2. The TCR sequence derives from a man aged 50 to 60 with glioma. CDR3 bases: TGTGCCAGCAGCCCGGGACTAGCCCTCTACGAGCAGTACTTC. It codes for CASSPGLALYEQYF.